The clone carrying this T cell receptor beta chain was observed a few times. Its antigen is not identified. The V gene's germline CDR1 is SGDLS and CDR2 YYNGEE. Trimming removed 0 bases at V and 7 bases at J, with 13 bases between. CDR3 length: 14 residues. Included in the TCR beta cDNA libraries were unique molecular identifiers. The yield from roughly 1 to 10 million T cells was 500,000 or so cDNA molecules in total. TCRdb itself ran the PCR reads through MiXCR, one entry per CDR3 protein. The table shows roughly 650,000 distinct CDR3 sequences, with approximately 59% occurring only once. This sample was taken from a study of post-analysis software for immune sequencing data. On the study more broadly: Recorded disease courses covered relapsing-remitting, secondary progressive and progressive-relapsing multiple sclerosis. Some patients had no subtype annotation.

Study-level results: Roughly five TRBV segments were significantly more frequent in patients than in controls. TRBV5-6, TRBV5-1 and TRBV20-1 were among these segments. Same-batch samples co-clustered strongly by F measure. Controls showed significantly higher normalized Chao1 diversity than did multiple sclerosis patients.

The source is a girl aged 2-10 years with multiple sclerosis. Source material: blood. The chain joins TRBV9 to TRBJ1-2; the D gene is possibly TRBD1 (5 bases). CDR3 nucleotide sequence: TGTGCCAGCAGCGTAGACAGTCATAGGGGTGGCTACACCTTC. Protein sequence: CASSVDSHRGGYTF.